The source of this T cell receptor (beta chain) is a study of T-cell memory formation after mild COVID-19. Background on the study: In these data, TCR clusters were largely donor specific.

There are 15 residues in the CDR3. Germline V gene lookup returns CDR1 SGHRS and CDR2 YFSETQ. Each CDR3 protein is one row after TCRdb ran MiXCR on the 5' RACE reads. This sample has approximately 500,000 distinct CDR3 sequences; roughly 23% occur once, and the top ten carry about 12%. General observations from the study: Among contracting clones, CD4+ were mainly CM/EM and CD8+ enriched in EMRA.

In the case of this clonotype: The antigen is not known. One end of the junction does not line up with germline, which may come from a read error.

This receptor was taken from an adult woman who had mild COVID-19 (a few samples of this study predate the infection). Cell type and time point are not known. The specimen sequenced was PBMCs or a T cell subset sorted from them (not recorded which). This chain links TRBV5-1 with TRBJ1-1; 9 nucleotides line up with TRBD1. Here the CDR3 DNA reads TGCGCCAGCAGCGGGGACAGGGCTTTGAACACTGAAGCTTTTTTT. It is translated as CASSGDRALNTEAFF.